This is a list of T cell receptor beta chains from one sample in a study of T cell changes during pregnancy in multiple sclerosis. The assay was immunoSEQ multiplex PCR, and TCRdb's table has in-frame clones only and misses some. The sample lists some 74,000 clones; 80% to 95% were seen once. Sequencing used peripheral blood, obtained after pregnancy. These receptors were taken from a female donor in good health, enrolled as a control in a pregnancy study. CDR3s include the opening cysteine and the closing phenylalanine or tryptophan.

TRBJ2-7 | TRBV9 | CASSVGGLAGPGYEQYF
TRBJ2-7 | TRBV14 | CASSLGTSGFYEQYF
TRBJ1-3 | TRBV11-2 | CASSPTERGNTIYF
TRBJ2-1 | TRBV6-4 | CASSDSAGGYNEQFF
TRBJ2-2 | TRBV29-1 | CSVEGTSLNTGELFF
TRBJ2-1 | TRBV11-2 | CASSSPGRDNEQFF
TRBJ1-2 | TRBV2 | CASSQDRGVYGYTF
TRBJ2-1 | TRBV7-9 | CASSSIPRGGGDNEQFF
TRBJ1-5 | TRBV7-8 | CASSSSTGRNQPQHF
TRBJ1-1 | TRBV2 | CASSADGQGTEAFF
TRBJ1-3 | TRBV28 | CASSPPRSGNTIYF
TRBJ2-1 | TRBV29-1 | CSVSRAGIGNEQFF
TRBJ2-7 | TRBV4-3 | CASSQTSGVYEQYF
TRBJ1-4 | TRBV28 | CASSLGGSTNEKLFF
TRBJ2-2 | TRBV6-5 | CASRTLADTGELFF
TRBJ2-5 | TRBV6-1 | CASRATGGGQETQYF
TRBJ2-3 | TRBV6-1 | CATNYDRGTVDTQYF
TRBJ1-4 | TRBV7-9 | CASSSRVTNEKLFF
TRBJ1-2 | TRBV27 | CASRQGSGYTF
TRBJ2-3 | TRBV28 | CASVTSTDTQYF
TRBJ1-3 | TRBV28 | CASSFYLQVGPIRDRRNTIYF
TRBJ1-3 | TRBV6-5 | CASRGAGLGNTIYF
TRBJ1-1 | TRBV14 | CASSPRQGAEAFF
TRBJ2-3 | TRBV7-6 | CASSSNTDTQYF
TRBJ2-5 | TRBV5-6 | CASSLRDRGLIGETQYF
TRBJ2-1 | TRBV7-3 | CASTDLTRAYNEQFF
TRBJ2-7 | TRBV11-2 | CASSIKNRLGRLYEQYF
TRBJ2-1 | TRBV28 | CASSGSSYNEQFF
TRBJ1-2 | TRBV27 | CATGVNGQGRRGGYTF
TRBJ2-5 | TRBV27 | CASRRGGETQYF
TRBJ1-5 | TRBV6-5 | CASREAGGNQPQHF
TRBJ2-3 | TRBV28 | CASSAQGMFTDTQYF
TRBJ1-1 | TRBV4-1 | CASSQWRAQNTEAFF
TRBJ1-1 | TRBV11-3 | CASSSGQGGTEAFF
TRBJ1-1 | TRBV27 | CASSPLHRGLLANTEAFF
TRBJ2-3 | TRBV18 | CASSQAGASVTDTQYF
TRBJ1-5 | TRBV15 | CATSREKVPEGTNYNQPQHF
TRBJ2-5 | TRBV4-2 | CASSQEIQETQYF
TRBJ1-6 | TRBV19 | CASRDRENSPLHF
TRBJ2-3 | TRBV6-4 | CASSDSSGGADTQYF
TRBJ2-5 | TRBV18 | CASSPGTSGEETQYF
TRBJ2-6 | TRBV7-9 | CAASQGKFSGANVLTF
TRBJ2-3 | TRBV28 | CASSSWREGGDTQYF
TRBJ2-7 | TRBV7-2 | CASKIHRRGKTYEQYF
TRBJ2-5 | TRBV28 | CASSLKALHLGGTQYF
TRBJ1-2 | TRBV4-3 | CASSQDLTRTTNYGYTF
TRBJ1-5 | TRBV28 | CASSRLQGGNQPQHF
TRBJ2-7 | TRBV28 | CASRTPGLADYEQYF
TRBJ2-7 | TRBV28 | CASSLTGVRNEQYF
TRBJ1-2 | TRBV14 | CASSQDRWNRDGYTF
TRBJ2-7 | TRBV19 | CASSILAGVDEQYF
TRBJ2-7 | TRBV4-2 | CASSQETSGLFVQYF
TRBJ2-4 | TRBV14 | CASSHLGGANIQYF
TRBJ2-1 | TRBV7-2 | CASSPAGGPYNEQFF
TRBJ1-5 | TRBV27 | CASSLKGAHQPQHF
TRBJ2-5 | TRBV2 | CASSGTLETQYF
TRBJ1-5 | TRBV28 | CASSLSGSGQPQHF
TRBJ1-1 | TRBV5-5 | CASSLVGRNTEAFF
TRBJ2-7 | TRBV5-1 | CASSPTAESSYEQYF
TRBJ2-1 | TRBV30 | CAWSHLEEQFF